This T cell receptor beta chain was obtained from a study of CD8 T cells in ankylosing spondylitis. Points from the study as a whole: A TCR beta motif of roughly eight highly homologous variants seemed to mark ankylosing spondylitis blood. Significant enrichment of disease-linked clones was reportedly seen in matched ankylosing spondylitis synovial fluid.

The CDR3 length is 20 residues. About this clonotype: Antigen unknown.

TCRdb reanalysed the 5' RACE reads using MiXCR and keeps one entry per CDR3 protein. The sample includes about 440,000 distinct CDR3 sequences, approximately 17% of them seen just once. Sequenced input: blood, either unsorted or a sorted T cell fraction (not recorded which). The sequence was collected from a male donor with ankylosing spondylitis. The chain carries TRBV21-1 and TRBJ2-1; the DNA was not used to check the table's D call, TRBD2. TRBV21-1 is annotated as a pseudogene. CDR3 DNA: TGTGCCAGCAGCAAAGCGCTTAACGGCAATACTAGCGGGGCTCGCAATGAGCAGTTCTTC. It translates to CASSKALNGNTSGARNEQFF.